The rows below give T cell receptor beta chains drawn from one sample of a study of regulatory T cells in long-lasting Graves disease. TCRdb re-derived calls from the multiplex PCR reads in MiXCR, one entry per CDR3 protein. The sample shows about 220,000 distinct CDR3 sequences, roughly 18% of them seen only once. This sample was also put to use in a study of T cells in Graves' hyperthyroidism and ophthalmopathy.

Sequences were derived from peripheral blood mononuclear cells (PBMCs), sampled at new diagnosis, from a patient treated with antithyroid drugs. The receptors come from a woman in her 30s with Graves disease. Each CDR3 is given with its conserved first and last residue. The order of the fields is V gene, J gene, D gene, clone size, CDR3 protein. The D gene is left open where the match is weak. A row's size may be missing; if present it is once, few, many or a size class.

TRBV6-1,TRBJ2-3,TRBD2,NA,CASSQSSGSGPDTQYF
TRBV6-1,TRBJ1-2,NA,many,CASSEARGGKGYTF
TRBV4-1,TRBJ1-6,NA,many,CASRTGGAYNSPLHF
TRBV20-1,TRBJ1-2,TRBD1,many,CSVDIQGNNYGYTF
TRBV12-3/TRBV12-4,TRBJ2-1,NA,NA,CASSPLAYKNEFGQFF
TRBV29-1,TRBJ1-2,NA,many,CSVEFSAANYGYTF
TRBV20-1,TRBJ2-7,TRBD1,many,CSATGQVESYEQYF
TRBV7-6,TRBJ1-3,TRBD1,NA,CASSTPRGLGGNTIYF
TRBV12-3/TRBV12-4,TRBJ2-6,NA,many,CASSWVGSGANVLTF
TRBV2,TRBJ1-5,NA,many,CASKWGQGDNQPQHF
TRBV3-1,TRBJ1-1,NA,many,CASTASNTEAFF
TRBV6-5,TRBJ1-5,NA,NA,CASSYGGDNQPQHF
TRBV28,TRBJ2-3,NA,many,CASSPQGPFTDTQYF
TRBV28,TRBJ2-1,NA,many,CASRLPDNEQFF
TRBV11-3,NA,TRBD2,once,CASSSSGRTIYEQYF
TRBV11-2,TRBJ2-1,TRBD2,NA,CASSPETSSTLNEQFF
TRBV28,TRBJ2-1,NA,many,CASRSPPGANEQFF
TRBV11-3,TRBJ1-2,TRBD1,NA,CASSLGSGGNYGYTF
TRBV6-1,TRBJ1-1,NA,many,CASSEQDAEAFF
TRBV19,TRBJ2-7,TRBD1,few,CASSILQGAEQYF
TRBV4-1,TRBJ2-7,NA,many,CASSQDEQRGFYEQYF
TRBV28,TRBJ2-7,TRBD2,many,CASREIGTSGISYEQYF
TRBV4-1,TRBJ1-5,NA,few,CASSKNQPQHF
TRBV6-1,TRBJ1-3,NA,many,CASSEARGFSGNTIYF
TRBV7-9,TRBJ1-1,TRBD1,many,CASSLTGGDTEAFF
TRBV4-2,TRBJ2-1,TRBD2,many,CASSQMGLAGLGIEQFF
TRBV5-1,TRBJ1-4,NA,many,CASSRSGQRGEKLFF
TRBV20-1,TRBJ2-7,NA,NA,CSAEGDQDYEQHF
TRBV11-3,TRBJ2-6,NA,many,CASSSAGARVLTF
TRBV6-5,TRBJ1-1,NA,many,CASSFGAGNGEAFF
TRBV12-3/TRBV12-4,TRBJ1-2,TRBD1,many,CASAQGHSNYGYTF
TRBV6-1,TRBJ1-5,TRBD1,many,CATGQGNQPQHF
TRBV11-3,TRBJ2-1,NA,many,CASSFRGSSYNEQFF
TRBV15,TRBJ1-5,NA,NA,CATSRGSNQPQHF
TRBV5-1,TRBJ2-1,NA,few,CASSPGESHNEQFF
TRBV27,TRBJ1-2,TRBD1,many,CASSFILPDRAFYGYTF
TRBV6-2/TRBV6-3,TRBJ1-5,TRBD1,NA,CASSEATGEDQPQHF
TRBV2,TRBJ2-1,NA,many,CASIWALSSYNEQFF
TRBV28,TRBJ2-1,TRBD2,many,CASTPREREGYNEQFF
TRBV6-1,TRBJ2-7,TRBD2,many,CASSPGLARSYEQYF
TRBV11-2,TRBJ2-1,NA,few,CASSPRTARSYNEQFF
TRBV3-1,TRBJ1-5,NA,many,CASSQDLGGSQHF
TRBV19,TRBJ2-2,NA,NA,CASSIDLSGFKEVKLFF
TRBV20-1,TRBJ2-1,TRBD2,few,CSAKLAGAPNEQFF
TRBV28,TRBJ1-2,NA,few,CASSQGRGVGYTF
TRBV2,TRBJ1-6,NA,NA,CASSDEGFNSPLHF
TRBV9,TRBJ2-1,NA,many,CASSPLGGPRFF
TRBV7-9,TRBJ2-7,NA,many,CASSPIGTSYEQYF
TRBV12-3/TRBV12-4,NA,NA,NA,CASSRRGLRQETQYF
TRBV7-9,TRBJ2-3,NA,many,CASSPTDLTSDTQYF
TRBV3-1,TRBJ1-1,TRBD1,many,CASGTTGVMEAFF
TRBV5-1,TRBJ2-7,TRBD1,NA,CASSLSAGGFEQYF
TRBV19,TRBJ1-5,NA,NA,CASGIFEVRPQHF
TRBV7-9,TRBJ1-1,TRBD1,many,CASSTGQGQNTEAFF
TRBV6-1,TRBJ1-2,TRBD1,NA,CASSRDRTYGYTF
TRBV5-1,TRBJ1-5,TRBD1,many,CASSGGQGGPDQPQHF
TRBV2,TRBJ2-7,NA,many,CASIEYLLGEQYF